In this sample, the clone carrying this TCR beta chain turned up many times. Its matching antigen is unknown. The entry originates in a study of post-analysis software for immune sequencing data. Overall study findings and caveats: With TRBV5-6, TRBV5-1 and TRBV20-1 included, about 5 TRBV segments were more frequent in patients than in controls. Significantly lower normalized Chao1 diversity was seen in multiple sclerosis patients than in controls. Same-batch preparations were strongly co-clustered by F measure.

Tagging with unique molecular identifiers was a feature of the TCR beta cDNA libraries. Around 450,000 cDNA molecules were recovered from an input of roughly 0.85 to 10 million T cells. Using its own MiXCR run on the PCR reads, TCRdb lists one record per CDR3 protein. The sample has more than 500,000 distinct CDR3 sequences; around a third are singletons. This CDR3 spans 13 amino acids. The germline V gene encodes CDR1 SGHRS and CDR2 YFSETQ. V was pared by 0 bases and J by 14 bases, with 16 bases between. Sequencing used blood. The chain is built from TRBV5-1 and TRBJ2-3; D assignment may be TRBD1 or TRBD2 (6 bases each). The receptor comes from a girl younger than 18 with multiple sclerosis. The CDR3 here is CASSLVGASGAYF. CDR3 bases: TGCGCCAGCAGCTTGGTGGGAGCATCGGGGGCGTATTTT.